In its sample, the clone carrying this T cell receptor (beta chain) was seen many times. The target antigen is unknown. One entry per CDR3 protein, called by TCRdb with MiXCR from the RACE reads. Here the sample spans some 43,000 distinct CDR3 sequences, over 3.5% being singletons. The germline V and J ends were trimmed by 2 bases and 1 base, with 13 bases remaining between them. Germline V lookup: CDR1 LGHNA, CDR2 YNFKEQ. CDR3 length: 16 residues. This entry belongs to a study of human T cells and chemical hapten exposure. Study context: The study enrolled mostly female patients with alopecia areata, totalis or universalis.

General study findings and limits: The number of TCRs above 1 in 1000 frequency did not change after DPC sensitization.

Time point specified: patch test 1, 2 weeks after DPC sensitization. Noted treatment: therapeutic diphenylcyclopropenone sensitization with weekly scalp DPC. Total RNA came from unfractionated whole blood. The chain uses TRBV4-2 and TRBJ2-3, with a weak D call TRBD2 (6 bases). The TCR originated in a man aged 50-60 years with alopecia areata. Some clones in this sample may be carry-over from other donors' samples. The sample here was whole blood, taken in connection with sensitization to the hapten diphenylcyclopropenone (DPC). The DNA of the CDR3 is TGTGCCAGCAGCCAACAACTAGGAGGGGGCACAGATACGCAGTATTTT. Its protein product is CASSQQLGGGTDTQYF.